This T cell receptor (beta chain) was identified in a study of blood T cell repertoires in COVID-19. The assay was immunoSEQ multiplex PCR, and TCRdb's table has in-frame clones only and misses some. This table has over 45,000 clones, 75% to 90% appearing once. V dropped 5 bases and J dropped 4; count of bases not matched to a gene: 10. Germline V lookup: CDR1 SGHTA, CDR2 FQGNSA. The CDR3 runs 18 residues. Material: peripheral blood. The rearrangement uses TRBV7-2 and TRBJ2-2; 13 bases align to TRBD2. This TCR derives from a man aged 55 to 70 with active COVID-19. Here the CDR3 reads CASSLWTSGGRSTGELFF. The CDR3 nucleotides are TGTGCCAGCAGCCTTTGGACTAGCGGGGGCCGTTCCACCGGGGAGCTGTTTTTT. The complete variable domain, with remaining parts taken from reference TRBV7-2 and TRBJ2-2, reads GAGVSQSPSNKVTEKGKDVELRCDPISGHTALYWYRQSLGQGLEFLIYFQGNSAPDKSGLPSDRFSAERTGGSVSTLTIQRTQQEDSAVYLCASSLWTSGGRSTGELFFGEGSRLTVL.